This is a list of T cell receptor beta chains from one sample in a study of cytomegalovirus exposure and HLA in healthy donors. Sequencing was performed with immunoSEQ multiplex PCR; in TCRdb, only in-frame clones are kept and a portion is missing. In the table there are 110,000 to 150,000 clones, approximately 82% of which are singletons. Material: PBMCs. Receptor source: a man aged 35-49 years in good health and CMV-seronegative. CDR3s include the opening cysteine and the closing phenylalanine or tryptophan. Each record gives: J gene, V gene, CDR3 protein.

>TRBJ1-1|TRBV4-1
CASSQDLAGGCDAFF
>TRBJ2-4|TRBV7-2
CASSRGQARWYF
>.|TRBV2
CASSEENRVVDNEQYF
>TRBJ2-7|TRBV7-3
CASSPRQEISYEQYF
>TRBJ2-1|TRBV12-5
CASGLVLAGGSYNEQFF
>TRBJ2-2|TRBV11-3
CASSFDRDTGELFF
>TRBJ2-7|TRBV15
CATSRGGAGEGEQYF
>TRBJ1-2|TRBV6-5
CASSLISTDGYTF
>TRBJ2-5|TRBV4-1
CASSQVRGGTQYF
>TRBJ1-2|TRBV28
CASSGLGVGYGYTF
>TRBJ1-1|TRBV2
CANTMNTEAFF
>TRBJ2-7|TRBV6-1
CVSSDGGSWEYF
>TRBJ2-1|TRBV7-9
CSSSWGRVQQFF
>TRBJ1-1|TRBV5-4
CASSLGQGEWTTEAFF
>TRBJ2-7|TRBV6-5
CASSLADRPYEQYF
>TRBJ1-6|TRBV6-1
CASRGRGDSPLHF
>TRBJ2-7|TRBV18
CASSKLAVGSEQYF
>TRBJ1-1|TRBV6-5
CASSPAGQNTEAFF
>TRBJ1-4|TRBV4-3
CASSQDSGHDEKLFF
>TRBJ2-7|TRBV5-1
CASSPLQGNGEQYF
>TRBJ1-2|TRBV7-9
CASSSIEGYGYTF
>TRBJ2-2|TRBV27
CASSLSWGTGGLFF
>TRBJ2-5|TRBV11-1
CASSLLGVTIQETQYF
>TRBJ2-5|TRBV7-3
CASSPTSGGITQYF
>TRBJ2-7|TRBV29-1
CSVLQERGEQYF
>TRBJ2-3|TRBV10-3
CAISGLLAGGTSTDTQYF
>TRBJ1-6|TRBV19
CASSIRDWDSPLHF
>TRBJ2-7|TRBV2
CASGASGAYEQYF
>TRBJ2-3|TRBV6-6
CASSFRQRGTDTQYF
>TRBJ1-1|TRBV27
CASGLTNTEAFF
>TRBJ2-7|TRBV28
CASSTTASYEQYF
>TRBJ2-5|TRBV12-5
CASGLEVGRVLGGETQYF
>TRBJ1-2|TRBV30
CAWTPYSGGEPNYGYTF
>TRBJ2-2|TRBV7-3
CASSPGPAGAGELFF
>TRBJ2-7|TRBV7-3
CASSPSGTGREQYF
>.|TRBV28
CASSLVTEQYF
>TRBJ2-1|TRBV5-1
CASSLQGSYNEQFF
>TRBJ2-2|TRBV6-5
CASSLERTRTGELFF
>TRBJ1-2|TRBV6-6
CASSYKGDYGYTF
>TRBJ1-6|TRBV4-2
CASSQDAGGDLYNSPLHF
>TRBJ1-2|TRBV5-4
CASRRIRDTSPDGYTF
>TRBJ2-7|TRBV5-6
CASSPVGGYYEQYF
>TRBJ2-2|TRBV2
CASSDGQRGSTGELFF
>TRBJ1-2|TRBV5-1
CASRRPTGESDGYTF
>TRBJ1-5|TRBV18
CASSRWGQAVEQPQHF
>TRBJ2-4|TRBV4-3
CASSQDWGQQKNIQYF
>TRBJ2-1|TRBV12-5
CASGDTSDLQFF
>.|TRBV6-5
CASSYTSGVYEQYF
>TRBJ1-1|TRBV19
CASSLLPWGVAGNTEAFF
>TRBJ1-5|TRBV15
CATSRGPGQGVNSNQPQHF
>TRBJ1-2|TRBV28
CASSPLGAGGYGYTF
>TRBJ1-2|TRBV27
CASSEQGAEGYTF
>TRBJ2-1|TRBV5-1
CASTHGLAADNEQFF
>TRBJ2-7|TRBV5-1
CASSAGRLDRTGSYEQYF
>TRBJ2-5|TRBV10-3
CAIRPTSGGETQYF
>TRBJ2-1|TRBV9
CASSAQRGSHNEQFF
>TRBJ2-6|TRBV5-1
CASSLGRGDLSGANVLTF